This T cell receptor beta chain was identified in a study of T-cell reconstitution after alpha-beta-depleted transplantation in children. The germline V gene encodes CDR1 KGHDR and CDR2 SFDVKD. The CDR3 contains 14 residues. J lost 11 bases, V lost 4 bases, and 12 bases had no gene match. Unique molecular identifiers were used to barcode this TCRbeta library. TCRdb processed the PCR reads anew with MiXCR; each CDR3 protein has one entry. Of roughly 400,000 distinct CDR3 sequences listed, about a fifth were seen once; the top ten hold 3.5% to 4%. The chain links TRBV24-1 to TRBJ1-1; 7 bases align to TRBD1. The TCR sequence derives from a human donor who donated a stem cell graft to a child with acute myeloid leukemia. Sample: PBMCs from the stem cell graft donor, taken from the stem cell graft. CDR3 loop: CATSERPTGTGAFF. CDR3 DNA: TGTGCCACCAGTGAGCGCCCGACAGGGACTGGCGCTTTCTTT.